This T cell receptor beta chain was sequenced for a study of T-cell reconstitution after alpha-beta-depleted transplantation in children. Whole-study findings and limits: As was reported, about two months after transplant, alpha-beta T cells came from several hundred expanded graft clones. At the one-year point after transplant, T-cell counts and TCRbeta diversity were found to come mostly from T cells that had been newly produced.

About this clonotype: The antigen is unknown.

V lost 4 bases and J lost 5, with 15 bases in between. CDR3 length: 14 residues. Germline CDR1 reads SGHTS; CDR2 reads YDEGEE. Construction of the TCRbeta library involved unique molecular identifiers. TCRdb itself ran the PCR reads through MiXCR, one entry per CDR3 protein. The repertoire consists of around 600,000 distinct CDR3 sequences, with more than 20% occurring once and the leading ten covering around an eighth. The receptor was derived from a boy in the first two years of life who had a stem cell transplant for acute myeloid leukemia, so the T cells may come from the graft donor. The specimen was PBMCs, mostly from graft donor cells, collected 360 days after TCRalphabeta/CD19-depleted stem cell transplant. This chain uses TRBV5-8 with TRBJ2-5; D is possibly TRBD2 (7 bases). This CDR3 reads CASSTLQGGETQYF. The CDR3 nucleotides are TGTGCCAGCAGCACATTACAGGGAGGGGAGACCCAGTACTTC.